This TCR beta chain was profiled in a study of control samples from healthy donors and cancer patients. The junction had 12 bases not matched to a gene; V was cut back by 5 bases and J by 7 bases. CDR1 is SNHLY, CDR2 FYNNEI, per germline. This CDR3 spans 15 amino acids. Libraries were prepared by immunoSEQ multiplex PCR; TCRdb keeps only in-frame clonotypes and omits some of them. Of 130,000 or so clones listed, roughly 89% are singletons. The TCR was taken from a man over 45 with head and neck cancer. The chain uses TRBV2 and TRBJ2-5; 8 bases fit TRBD1. Sequencing was carried out using PBMCs. CDR3 region: CASSRDRSPEGTQYF. Here the CDR3 DNA reads TGTGCCAGCAGTAGGGACAGGAGCCCTGAGGGGACCCAGTACTTC.